This T cell receptor beta chain is from a study of cytomegalovirus exposure and HLA in healthy donors. 60 Vbeta and 13 Jbeta primers were used in PCR. Assay: immunoSEQ multiplex PCR; the TCRdb copy retains only in-frame clones and omits some. The profile shows about 88,000 clones, roughly 63% of them singletons. Trimming at V came to 8 bases and at J to 3 bases, leaving 1 base not matched to a gene. CDR1 LNHNV and CDR2 YYDKDF come from the germline V gene (reference sequence). The CDR3 is 13 residues long. The sequenced sample consisted of PBMCs. The genes are TRBV15 and TRBJ1-5; the match to TRBD1 covers 10 bases. This clonotype originated in a man in his fifties in good health and CMV-seronegative. CDR3 sequence reads: CATGTGDNQPQHF. DNA of the CDR3: TGTGCCACCGGGACAGGGGACAATCAGCCCCAGCATTTT.